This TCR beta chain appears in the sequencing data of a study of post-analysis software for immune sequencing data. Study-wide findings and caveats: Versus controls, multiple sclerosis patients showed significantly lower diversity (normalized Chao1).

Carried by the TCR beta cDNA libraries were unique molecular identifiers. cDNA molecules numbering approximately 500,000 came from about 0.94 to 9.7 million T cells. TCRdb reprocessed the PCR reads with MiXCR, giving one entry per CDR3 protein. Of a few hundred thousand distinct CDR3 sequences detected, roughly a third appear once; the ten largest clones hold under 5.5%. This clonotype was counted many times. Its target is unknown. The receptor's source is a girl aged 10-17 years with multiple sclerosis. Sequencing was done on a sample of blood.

CDR3 bases: TGCAGTGCTAGCAGTCGGGCGGTCACAGGAGCTATGAACACTGAAGCTTTCTTT. Its protein product is CSASSRAVTGAMNTEAFF. This chain uses TRBV20-1 with TRBJ1-1, with D possibly matching TRBD1 (5 bases). CDR1 is DFQATT and CDR2 is SNEGSKA in the germline V gene (reference sequence). Trimming stripped 3 bases from V and 0 bases from J, with 23 bases between. The CDR3 is 18 residues long.